This entry lists 14 T cell receptor beta chains sequenced from one sample in a study of prognosis after radiotherapy for stage I lung cancer. Amplification of TCR beta CDR3 from genomic DNA used two-round multiplex PCR. First-round PCR amplification was performed with primers specific to each TRBV and TRBJ gene. From the multiplex PCR reads, TCRdb called clonotypes with MiXCR, one entry per CDR3 protein. The sample includes 50,000 to 75,000 distinct CDR3 sequences, around 27% seen only once; the top ten take around 6.8%. The sequenced sample was PBMCs, obtained before or after stereotactic body radiation therapy (not recorded which). These receptors were obtained from a donor over 45 with non-small cell lung cancer.

This clonotype was seen ten or more times. The gene calls are TRBV18 and TRBJ1-2, with TRBD1 matching 7 bases. The CDR3 runs 16 residues. The trim removed 2 bases at V and 3 bases at J, leaving 9 bases unmatched. Looked up from germline, CDR1 is KGHSH and CDR2 is LQKENI. The CDR3 DNA reads TGTGCCAGCTCACCAATTAGACAGGGCCTAGACTATGGCTACACCTTC. Protein product: CASSPIRQGLDYGYTF.

This clonotype occurred many times. The chain employs TRBV6-5 and TRBJ1-5; D remains unclear. The CDR3 is made up of 15 amino acids. The V end was cut by 4 bases, the J end by 0 bases, with 10 bases between. The germline CDR1 and CDR2 sequences are MNHEY and SVGAGI. The CDR3 sequence is CASSSGLYSNQPQHF. DNA of the CDR3: TGTGCCAGCAGTTCGGGCTTATATAGCAATCAGCCCCAGCATTTT.

Notes on this clonotype: A far larger clone is a single base away, which makes a read error likely. A read error is likely, as this CDR3 ends without the conserved phenylalanine or tryptophan. The CDR3 is CASSLQMNTEAFL. The CDR3 nucleotides read TGTGCCAGCAGTCTCCAGATGAACACTGAAGCTTTCCTT. The chain combines TRBV6-1 with TRBJ1-1; D unresolved. CDR1 and CDR2 from the germline V gene are MNHNS and SASEGT. V was pared by 5 bases and J by 0 bases, with 7 bases between. This CDR3 spans 13 amino acids.

At least ten counts were recorded for this clonotype. The rearrangement joins TRBV19 to TRBJ2-2; 10 positions agree with TRBD1. This CDR3 has 15 amino acids. CDR1 LNHDA and CDR2 SQIVND come from the germline V gene (reference sequence). After removal of 6 bases from V and 5 bases from J, the junction contained 6 bases not matched to a gene. The CDR3 spells CASRQGQGWTGELFF. CDR3 coding DNA: TGTGCCAGTAGGCAGGGACAGGGGTGGACCGGGGAGCTGTTTTTT.

There are many counts of this clonotype. The chain recombines TRBV12-3 or TRBV12-4 with TRBJ1-5, with 7 nucleotides matching TRBD1. V gave up 5 bases and J gave up 10 bases; unmatched junction bases: 11. This CDR3 region has 14 residues. The DNA of the CDR3 is TGTGCCAGCAGTCAGGCGACAGGGTGGGTTCCCCAGCATTTT. This encodes CASSQATGWVPQHF.

This clonotype was seen repeatedly, ten times or more. This chain links TRBV5-6 with TRBJ2-3; D not certain. The germline CDR1 and CDR2 sequences are SGHDT and YYEEEE. This CDR3 spans 14 amino acids. Trimming removed 6 bases at V and 0 bases at J, with 11 bases between. CDR3 loop: CASTLTPSTDTQYF. CDR3 DNA sequence: TGTGCCAGCACCCTGACTCCTAGCACAGATACGCAGTATTTT. Based on the CDR3 plus reference TRBV5-6 and TRBJ2-3, the full variable domain is DAGVTQSPTHLIKTRGQQVTLRCSPKSGHDTVSWYQQALGQGPQFIFQYYEEEERQRGNFPDRFSGHQFPNYSSELNVNALLLGDSALYLCASTLTPSTDTQYFGPGTRLTVL.

This clonotype was observed a single time. The junction shows a germline mismatch at one end, possibly a read error. The V call is TRBV6-2 or TRBV6-3, the J call TRBJ2-7; D call uncertain. The CDR3 contains 12 residues. CDR1 is MNHEY, CDR2 SVGEGT, per germline. CDR3 sequence reads: CSSSEPPSGQYF. The CDR3 coding sequence is TGTTCCAGCAGTGAACCCCCCTCAGGTCAGTACTTC.

This clonotype came up a few times. An end of the junction does not agree with germline; a read error may underlie this. The genes are TRBV7-7 and TRBJ2-3, with a possible D match to TRBD2 (6 bases). The CDR3 is 14 amino acids. Per germline, CDR1 SSHAT and CDR2 FNYEAQ (reference sequence). The CDR3 DNA is TGTGCTAGCAGCCTAACCGGGGGAACAGATACGCAGTATTTT. Amino acids: CASSLTGGTDTQYF.

This clonotype was recorded at least ten times. This CDR3 reads CASSIFRDGYGYTF. Written as DNA, the CDR3 is TGCGCCAGCAGCATATTCCGGGACGGCTATGGCTACACCTTC. This sequence joins TRBV5-1 and TRBJ1-2, with TRBD1 as a possible D gene (5 bases). Germline V gives CDR1 SGHRS, CDR2 YFSETQ. V shed 4 bases and J shed 4 bases, with 14 bases lying between them. There are 14 residues in the CDR3.

This clonotype was seen ten or more times. This chain connects TRBV19 to TRBJ1-4, with D possibly being TRBD1 (5 bases). CDR3 length equals 16 residues. CDR1 and CDR2 from the germline V gene are LNHDA and SQIVND (reference sequence). The V and J ends lost 5 bases and 7 bases respectively, with 20 bases between them. The CDR3 DNA reads TGTGCCAGTAGTCGGGTCCGGCAAGGGGACGGTGAAAAACTGTTTTTT. It is translated as CASSRVRQGDGEKLFF.

This clonotype was recorded many times. V and J are TRBV28 and TRBJ1-1, with a tentative D call TRBD1 (6 bases). Germline V gene lookup returns CDR1 MDHEN and CDR2 SYDVKM. The CDR3 runs to 14 residues. Deletions cut 5 bases from V and 7 bases from J, with 17 bases between. CDR3 sequence: CASSRSAGANEAFF. The CDR3 bases are TGTGCCAGCAGTCGGTCGGCGGGGGCAAATGAAGCTTTCTTT.

This clonotype occurred many times. The chain has TRBV5-4 and TRBJ2-2, with 7 bases identical to TRBD1. The trim removed 1 base at V and 4 bases at J, leaving 1 base unmatched. Germline CDR1 SGHNT, CDR2 YYREEE (reference sequence). The CDR3 has 14 amino acids. For the CDR3, the DNA is TGTGCCAGCAGCTTGCCAGGGGGCACCGGGGAGCTGTTTTTT. It specifies CASSLPGGTGELFF.

This clonotype was seen many times. CDR3 sequence (DNA): TGTGCCAGTCGTCGGGGACTGGACTTTGAAAAACTGTTTTTT. As protein: CASRRGLDFEKLFF. The V gene is TRBV19, the J gene TRBJ1-4; D is possibly TRBD1 (5 bases). This CDR3 region has 14 residues. Trimming removed 8 bases from V and 7 bases from J, with 17 bases in between. Per germline, CDR1 LNHDA and CDR2 SQIVND (reference sequence).

This clonotype was counted ten times or more. The J gene is TRBJ1-6, the V gene TRBV5-1; D not resolved. The CDR3 has 13 residues. The V end lost 0 bases, the J end lost 7 bases, and 5 bases lay between the germline ends. Germline CDR1 and CDR2: SGHRS and YFSETQ. The CDR3 spells CASSLVRNSPLHF. In DNA form, the CDR3 reads TGCGCCAGCAGCTTGGTGCGGAATTCACCCCTCCACTTT.